This is a list of T cell receptor beta chains from one sample in a study of cytomegalovirus exposure and HLA in healthy donors. Only in-frame clones appear in the TCRdb table, and some are missing; sequencing was by immunoSEQ multiplex PCR. The sample yields about 110,000 clones, about 90% seen once. Sequencing was done on a sample of PBMCs. All receptors derive from a young woman in good health and CMV-seronegative. CDR3s include the opening cysteine and the closing phenylalanine or tryptophan. Each record gives: V gene, clone size, J gene, CDR3 length, D gene, CDR3 protein, CDR3 DNA. The D gene is left open where the match is weak. For some rows the clone size is stated as once, few or many, or as a class when expanded; others skip it.

>TRBV18|NA|TRBJ2-2|15|TRBD1
CASSPGQFNTGELFF
TGTGCCAGCTCACCGGGACAGTTTAACACCGGGGAGCTGTTTTTT
>TRBV6-6|NA|TRBJ1-2|13|TRBD1
CASRNRGDYGYTF
TGTGCCAGCAGAAACAGGGGGGACTATGGCTACACCTTC
>TRBV7-2|NA|TRBJ2-3|13|NA
CASSLGSGDTQYF
TGTGCCAGCAGCTTAGGGTCCGGAGATACGCAGTATTTT
>TRBV7-6|NA|TRBJ1-1|14|NA
CASSSPGPGFEAFF
TGTGCCAGCAGCTCCCCCGGCCCGGGGTTTGAAGCTTTCTTT
>TRBV28|NA|TRBJ1-3|14|NA
CASSPQISGNTIYF
TGTGCCAGCAGCCCACAGATCTCTGGAAACACCATATATTTT
>TRBV7-6|NA|TRBJ2-3|21|TRBD2
CASSLESGLAGGPLYTDTQYF
TGTGCCAGCAGCTTAGAAAGTGGACTAGCGGGGGGACCATTGTACACAGATACGCAGTATTTT
>TRBV11-3|NA|TRBJ2-1|16|TRBD2
CASSFGRLAGYNEQFF
TGTGCCAGCAGCTTTGGGCGACTAGCGGGCTACAATGAGCAGTTCTTC
>TRBV2|NA|TRBJ1-2|13|NA
CASRGQQVYGYTF
TGTGCCAGCAGAGGACAACAAGTCTATGGCTACACCTTC
>TRBV18|NA|TRBJ2-7|15|TRBD2
CASSPPGLANYEQYF
TGTGCCAGCTCACCACCGGGACTAGCTAACTACGAGCAGTACTTC
>TRBV19|NA|TRBJ2-3|14|TRBD1
CASRPSGGKNTQYF
TGTGCCAGCCGGCCCTCAGGGGGTAAGAATACGCAGTATTTT
>TRBV15|NA|TRBJ2-7|13|NA
CATSRVNAEEQYF
TGTGCCACCAGCAGAGTTAATGCCGAGGAGCAGTACTTC
>TRBV2|few|TRBJ1-4|13|NA
CASRTALNEKLFF
TGTGCCAGCAGGACAGCCCTTAATGAAAAACTGTTTTTT
>TRBV4-1|NA|TRBJ2-1|16|NA
CASSQDLPSSYNEQFF
TGCGCCAGCAGCCAAGATCTCCCGAGCTCCTACAATGAGCAGTTCTTC
>TRBV28|NA|TRBJ1-4|15|TRBD1
CASRPTGERGEKLFF
TGTGCCAGCAGGCCCACAGGGGAAAGAGGTGAAAAACTGTTTTTT
>TRBV4-3|once|TRBJ2-1|16|TRBD2
CASSQDGLESYNEQFF
TGCGCCAGCAGCCAAGATGGACTAGAATCCTACAATGAGCAGTTCTTC
>TRBV6-5|NA|TRBJ2-5|15|NA
CASSNQQRARETQYF
TGTGCCAGCAGTAACCAACAGCGGGCACGGGAGACCCAGTACTTC
>TRBV30|NA|TRBJ1-1|13|NA
CAWSGGGTPEAFF
TGTGCCTGGAGTGGAGGAGGGACCCCTGAAGCTTTCTTT
>TRBV5-5|NA|TRBJ2-7|15|TRBD1
CASSHTGQGGYEQYF
TGTGCCAGCAGCCATACGGGACAGGGTGGGTACGAGCAGTACTTC
>TRBV6-1|NA|TRBJ1-5|15|NA
CASTNGASSNQPQHF
TGTGCCAGCACCAATGGGGCTAGTAGCAATCAGCCCCAGCATTTT
>TRBV7-8|once|TRBJ2-3|13|NA
CASSLGLRDTQYF
TGTGCCAGCAGCTTAGGTCTGAGAGATACGCAGTATTTT
>TRBV11-2|NA|TRBJ1-6|16|NA
CASSPGYSRALSPLHF
TGTGCCAGCAGCCCGGGATATTCCCGAGCTCTGTCACCCCTCCACTTT
>TRBV5-1|NA|TRBJ1-1|14|NA
CASSWEVGNTEAFF
TGCGCCAGCAGCTGGGAGGTTGGAAACACTGAAGCTTTCTTT
>TRBV2|NA|TRBJ2-2|16|NA
CASRPWGGNNTGELFF
TGTGCCAGCAGACCGTGGGGCGGGAACAACACCGGGGAGCTGTTTTTT
>TRBV30|few|TRBJ1-6|13|NA
CAWGTGPNSPLHF
TGTGCCTGGGGTACAGGCCCTAATTCACCCCTCCACTTT
>TRBV25-1|NA|TRBJ2-1|17|TRBD2
CASSASLLAGGGNEQFF
TGTGCCAGCAGTGCCTCCCTACTAGCGGGGGGCGGCAATGAGCAGTTCTTC